These 27 T cell receptor beta chains came from one sample sequenced in a study of beta chain features in type 1 diabetes. The investigators reverse transcribed all of the isolated RNA, so they sequenced expressed TCRB transcripts. Clones were read by immunoSEQ multiplex PCR, and TCRdb kept only the in-frame ones, dropping some. The table includes 250,000 or so clones, more than 65% detected once. The sample was naive CD4+ T cells from blood. These receptors were obtained from a man aged 30 to 39 in good health.

J is TRBJ2-5 and V is TRBV7-9; possible D gene TRBD1, 6 bases. V was cut by 2 bases and J by 4 bases, with 14 bases left in between. Germline lookup yields CDR1 SEHNR and CDR2 FQNEAQ (reference sequence). This CDR3 spans 15 amino acids. CDR3 region: CASSLLVRGRETQYF. The CDR3 DNA reads as TGTGCCAGCAGCTTACTAGTCAGGGGACGAGAGACCCAGTACTTC. Full variable domain (missing parts from reference TRBV7-9 and TRBJ2-5): DTGVSQNPRHKITKRGQNVTFRCDPISEHNRLYWYRQTLGQGPEFLTYFQNEAQLEKSRLLSDRFSAERPKGSFSTLEIQRTEQGDSAMYLCASSLLVRGRETQYFGPGTRLLVL.

This clone was observed once. The rearrangement joins TRBV5-1 to TRBJ1-1; D gene uncertain. Per germline, CDR1 SGHRS and CDR2 YFSETQ. The V end lost 4 bases, the J end lost 5 bases, and 12 bases lay between the germline ends. This CDR3 has 13 amino acids. CDR3 bases: TGCGCCAGCAGCGAACCTGGTGGTACTGAAGCTTTCTTT. Translation: CASSEPGGTEAFF.

V gene TRBV30 combines with J gene TRBJ2-5; D is unresolved. The germline V gene encodes CDR1 GTSNPN and CDR2 SVGIG (reference sequence). V was clipped by 0 bases and J by 5 bases, with 16 bases between them. The CDR3 loop spans 15 amino acids. This chain's CDR3 is CAWSVPSGSRETQYF. As DNA, the CDR3 is TGTGCCTGGAGTGTACCCTCAGGCTCTAGGGAGACCCAGTACTTC.

The rearrangement joins TRBV30 to TRBJ2-5; possible D gene TRBD2, 7 bases. The germline V and J ends were trimmed by 8 bases and 1 base, with 14 bases remaining between them. The CDR3 spans 13 residues. The germline V gene has CDR1 GTSNPN and CDR2 SVGIG (reference sequence). CDR3 residues: CARGAPGQETQYF. In DNA form, the CDR3 reads TGTGCCCGGGGGGCCCCGGGCCAAGAGACCCAGTACTTC.

The gene calls are TRBV29-1 and TRBJ2-7, with 8 nucleotides matching TRBD1. The CDR3 length is 12 residues. The J segment lost 4 bases and the V segment lost 7 bases, leaving 6 bases of the junction unmatched. The germline gives CDR1 SQVTM, CDR2 ANQGSEA. CDR3 sequence (DNA): TGCAGCGCCATGACAGGGGTTTACGAGCAGTACTTC. Its translation: CSAMTGVYEQYF.

CDR3 protein: CAWSRMKTQYF. CDR3 nucleotide sequence: TGTGCCTGGAGTCGCATGAAGACCCAGTACTTC. The rearrangement joins TRBV30 to TRBJ2-5; D remains ambiguous. CDR1 and CDR2 from the germline V gene are GTSNPN and SVGIG (reference sequence). CDR3 length: 11 amino acids. Trimming removed 2 bases from V and 6 bases from J, with 7 bases in between.

Comment on this clone: Other DNA sequences within the sample encode an identical CDR3. This chain links TRBV18 with TRBJ1-1, with D maybe TRBD1 (5 bases). Trimming pared 3 bases from V and 1 base from J, leaving 9 bases between. The CDR3 totals 14 residues. The V gene's germline CDR1 is KGHSH and CDR2 LQKENI. The CDR3: CASSPGQANTEAFF. As DNA, the CDR3 is TGTGCCAGCTCACCTGGACAAGCGAACACTGAAGCTTTCTTT. The variable domain in full, with the rest retrieved from reference TRBV18 and TRBJ1-1, is NAGVMQNPRHLVRRRGQEARLRCSPMKGHSHVYWYRQLPEEGLKFMVYLQKENIIDESGMPKERFSAEFPKEGPSILRIQQVVRGDSAAYFCASSPGQANTEAFFGQGTRLTVV.

This clone was observed a few times. The chain joins TRBV7-9 to TRBJ2-7; D is undetermined. The CDR3 consists of 13 residues. V was trimmed by 4 bases and J by 6 bases, leaving 13 bases between them. From germline, CDR1 is SEHNR and CDR2 FQNEAQ (reference sequence). The CDR3 region is CASSSARILEQYF. The CDR3 DNA is TGTGCCAGCAGCTCAGCGAGGATTCTCGAGCAGTACTTC.

The chain has TRBV5-4 and TRBJ2-7; 15 bases align to TRBD2. There are 16 residues in the CDR3. The V gene's germline CDR1 is SGHNT and CDR2 YYREEE (reference sequence). The V segment lost 3 bases and the J segment 7 bases; nucleotides outside the gene matches: 8. CDR3 nucleotides: TGTGCCAGCAGCTCCGGGACTAGCGGGAGGTTTGGTGAGCAGTACTTC. This translates into CASSSGTSGRFGEQYF.

This chain connects TRBV7-2 to TRBJ2-3, with a tentative D call TRBD1 (5 bases). The CDR3 totals 16 residues. Trimming cost V 2 bases and J 0 bases, with 12 bases left between them. Germline CDR1 reads SGHTA; CDR2 reads FQGNSA. The CDR3 DNA follows: TGTGCCAGCAGCTTAAGTGACAGCTGGAGCACAGATACGCAGTATTTT. Protein: CASSLSDSWSTDTQYF.

This sequence joins TRBV30 and TRBJ2-7; D gene ambiguous. The CDR3 extends over 9 amino acids. CDR1 is GTSNPN and CDR2 is SVGIG in the germline V gene (reference sequence). Trimming cost V 7 bases and J 9 bases, with 10 bases left between them. The CDR3 here is CALGGAQYF. The DNA of the CDR3 is TGTGCCTTGGGTGGTGCGCAGTACTTC.

This clone has just one count. DNA for the CDR3: TGTGCCAGCGGAAGGGGGTCCTATGGCTACACCTTC. Translated: CASGRGSYGYTF. This chain links TRBV2 with TRBJ1-2; D might be TRBD1 (6 bases). The CDR3 extends over 12 amino acids. Germline V CDR1 and CDR2: SNHLY, FYNNEI. V dropped 8 bases and J dropped 4 bases, with 11 bases sitting between them.

This clone has just a few counts. The chain carries TRBV30 and TRBJ1-1, with a possible D match to TRBD1 (5 bases). CDR3 length equals 14 residues. V was shortened by 4 bases and J by 1 base, with 13 bases between the two germline ends. Germline CDR1 is GTSNPN and CDR2 is SVGIG (reference sequence). The CDR3 nucleotides are TGTGCCTGGACCAGACAGTGGAAGAACACTGAAGCTTTCTTT. Translating gives CAWTRQWKNTEAFF.

The chain links TRBV27 to TRBJ2-7; 8 bases fit TRBD1. Unmatched junction bases numbered 2, after V lost 5 bases and J lost 2 bases. Per the germline V gene, CDR1 is MNHEY and CDR2 is SMNVEV (reference sequence). CDR3 length equals 13 residues. CDR3 region: CASSADRAYEQYF. The CDR3 bases are TGTGCCAGCAGTGCGGACAGGGCCTACGAGCAGTACTTC.

The chain has TRBV30 and TRBJ2-1; D not certain. Trimming shortened V by 8 bases and J by 2 bases, and 7 bases separated the two germline ends. This CDR3 comprises 11 residues. The germline CDR1 and CDR2 sequences are GTSNPN and SVGIG (reference sequence). CDR3 amino acids: CASGPYNEQFF. In nucleotides, the CDR3 is TGTGCCAGTGGGCCCTACAATGAGCAGTTCTTC.

The rearrangement joins TRBV7-7 to TRBJ2-7; 12 nucleotides match TRBD1. Losses at the gene ends were 5 bases for V and 2 bases for J; bases not matched to a gene: 7. The CDR3 runs to 16 residues. Germline CDR1 SSHAT, CDR2 FNYEAQ (reference sequence). Here the CDR3 DNA reads TGTGCCAGCAGCCCAGGAGGGACAGGGGGCCCCTACGAGCAGTACTTC. Translating it yields CASSPGGTGGPYEQYF.

The rearrangement joins TRBV23-1 to TRBJ1-5; TRBD1 matches 7 bases. TRBV23-1 is designated an ORF whose function remains uncertain. With 4 bases clipped from V and 7 bases from J, the junction kept 13 bases outside the gene matches. The CDR3 has 16 amino acids. The CDR3 protein is CASSRPPQQGPQPQHF. The CDR3 DNA sequence: TGCGCCAGCAGTCGACCCCCCCAACAGGGGCCGCAGCCCCAGCATTTT.

The rearrangement links TRBV13 to TRBJ2-7, with TRBD2 matching 9 bases. This CDR3 has 16 amino acids. Trimming at V came to 5 bases and at J to 2 bases, leaving 10 bases not matched to a gene. Germline lookup yields CDR1 PRHDT and CDR2 FYEKMQ (reference sequence). As DNA, the CDR3 is TGTGCCAGCAGCCCCTCCGGGCGGGGGGGGACCTACGAGCAGTACTTC. It translates to CASSPSGRGGTYEQYF.

A note on this clone: This may arise from a read error, as a much more abundant clone is one base away. The sample contains more than one DNA sequence encoding this CDR3. The rearrangement joins TRBV7-9 to TRBJ2-3; unclear D gene. The germline V gene has CDR1 SEHNR and CDR2 FQNEAQ (reference sequence). V was shortened by 6 bases and J by 2 bases, with 3 bases between the two germline ends. This CDR3 is 11 amino acids long. CDR3 sequence: CASSSTDTQYF. Written as DNA, the CDR3 is TGTGCCAGCAGTTCCACAGATACGCAGTATTTT.

The J gene is TRBJ1-1, the V gene TRBV15; no clear D gene. Germline V gene sequence: CDR1 LNHNV, CDR2 YYDKDF (reference sequence). V was clipped by 0 bases and J by 3 bases, with 5 bases between them. The CDR3 extends over 13 amino acids. In nucleotides, the CDR3 is TGTGCCACCAGCAGAGACAGTCACACTGAAGCTTTCTTT. Amino acid sequence: CATSRDSHTEAFF.

The rearrangement uses TRBV9 and TRBJ2-4; 9 positions match TRBD2. Germline-derived CDR1 and CDR2 are SGDLS and YYNGEE. The CDR3 consists of 17 residues. With V trimmed by 1 base and J by 3 bases, 8 bases remained unmatched. In DNA form, the CDR3 reads TGTGCCAGCAGCGTATGGGCTAGCGGGGAGAGCAAAAACATTCAGTACTTC. As protein: CASSVWASGESKNIQYF.

The genes are TRBV11-2 and TRBJ2-7; D is perhaps TRBD1 or TRBD2 (5 bases each). The V end lost 5 bases, the J end lost 5 bases, and 13 bases lay between the germline ends. Germline assignment: CDR1 SGHAT and CDR2 FQNNGV. The length of the CDR3 is 13 residues. Written as DNA, the CDR3 is TGTGCCAGCAGCCGTTTGGGACGGCACGAGCAGTACTTC. It is translated as CASSRLGRHEQYF.

The chain links TRBV9 to TRBJ2-7, with D hard to call. The CDR3 runs 14 residues. V was cut by 0 bases and J by 7 bases, with 14 bases left in between. From germline, CDR1 is SGDLS and CDR2 YYNGEE. The CDR3 bases are TGTGCCAGCAGCGTAGCGACGTCGTTTCGGGAGCAGTACTTC. It encodes CASSVATSFREQYF. Full variable domain (rest looked up from reference TRBV9 and TRBJ2-7): DSGVTQTPKHLITATGQRVTLRCSPRSGDLSVYWYQQSLDQGLQFLIQYYNGEERAKGNILERFSAQQFPDLHSELNLSSLELGDSALYFCASSVATSFREQYFGPGTRLTVT.

The chain couples TRBV11-2 to TRBJ2-5, with D maybe TRBD2 (5 bases). CDR1 SGHAT and CDR2 FQNNGV come from the germline V gene. The CDR3 sequence is 13 residues long. Trimming removed 6 bases from V and 7 bases from J, with 15 bases in between. The CDR3 sequence: CASRQLEVRTQYF. The DNA of the CDR3 is TGTGCCAGCAGGCAGCTGGAGGTGCGGACCCAGTACTTC.

The chain carries TRBV4-2 and TRBJ2-4; no firm D call. The CDR3 totals 15 residues. Trimming shortened V by 3 bases and J by 1 base, and 10 bases separated the two germline ends. The germline CDR1 and CDR2 sequences are LGHNA and YNFKEQ. This chain's CDR3 is CASSQGGEAKNIQYF. The DNA of the CDR3 is TGTGCCAGCAGCCAGGGTGGTGAGGCCAAAAACATTCAGTACTTC.

The V call is TRBV10-3, the J call TRBJ1-4, with 7 bases that match TRBD1. The CDR3 runs to 13 residues. V was clipped by 3 bases and J by 16 bases; unmatched bases: 11. CDR1 is ENHRY, CDR2 SYGVKD, per germline. CDR3 sequence: CAISDGVGDRKFF. CDR3 nucleotide sequence: TGTGCCATCAGTGATGGTGTGGGGGACAGAAAGTTTTTT.

This chain connects TRBV25-1 to TRBJ1-1; D might be TRBD1 (6 bases). V lost 2 bases, J lost 1 base, and 8 bases lay in between. Germline V gene lookup returns CDR1 MGHDK and CDR2 SYGVNS. CDR3 size: 14 residues. The CDR3: CASSETGWNTEAFF. CDR3 nucleotides: TGTGCCAGCAGTGAAACAGGGTGGAACACTGAAGCTTTCTTT.